This TCR beta chain was obtained from a study of blood T cell repertoires in COVID-19. Across the study: Sample material is recorded as cDNA or gDNA derived from T cells, B-cell-depleted T cells, or PBMCs.

The participants were between about 18 and 90 years old and came from about two dozen US areas. Germline CDR1 SGHVS, CDR2 FQNEAQ. The CDR3 covers 16 residues. V was pared by 3 bases and J by 0 bases, with 6 bases of the junction left unmatched. Original data processing: Amplification of reference gene primers was used by the study to estimate nucleated cell counts. Method: immunoSEQ multiplex PCR; TCRdb's copy keeps in-frame clones and lacks some. From that table come the V and J calls and clone size; the DNA was used to work out D and trimming. The table lists 200,000 to 250,000 clones, roughly 87% of them singletons, with 10% in the top ten.

The sequence came from a man aged 18-30 years with acute COVID-19. The sample comprised PBMCs or T cells enriched from blood (not recorded which). This chain links TRBV7-8 with TRBJ1-2, with TRBD1 identical over 8 bases. Written as DNA, the CDR3 is TGTGCCAGCAGCTTGGACAGGGTACCAGCTAACTATGGCTACACCTTC. It specifies CASSLDRVPANYGYTF.